A single sample gave rise to the 24 T cell receptor beta chains below, sequenced in a study of response to subunit inactivated influenza vaccine. MiXCR, run by TCRdb on the RT-PCR reads, gives a single entry per CDR3 protein. The data hold fewer than 550,000 distinct CDR3 sequences, with roughly 23% observed a single time. The material was CD4+ T cells sorted from PBMCs, obtained 5 to 6 days after vaccination. Receptors originate from a man aged 50-59 years who received an inactivated influenza vaccine.

The J gene is TRBJ2-5, the V gene TRBV3-1; 9 bases line up with TRBD2. Trimming cost V 4 bases and J 1 base; bases outside gene matches: 10. The CDR3 sequence is 17 residues long. The germline gives CDR1 LGHDT, CDR2 YNNKEL (reference sequence). CDR3 DNA: TGTGCCAGCAGCCGGGGATATGTGACTAGCGGCCAAGAGACCCAGTACTTC. Translated: CASSRGYVTSGQETQYF.

In DNA form, the CDR3 reads TGTGCCACCACTCAAGGGACAGGGGCAGGCTACGAGCAGTACTTC. Its protein product is CATTQGTGAGYEQYF. The chain uses TRBV7-9 and TRBJ2-7, with 10 bases that match TRBD1. This CDR3 comprises 15 residues. V lost 10 bases and J lost 3; bases outside the gene matches: 12. Looked up from germline, CDR1 is SEHNR and CDR2 is FQNEAQ (reference sequence).

V is TRBV4-1 and J is TRBJ2-1; TRBD2 matches at 7 bases. Germline V gene sequence: CDR1 MGHRA, CDR2 YSYEKL. The V gene end was trimmed by 2 bases and the J gene end by 10 bases; junction bases not matched to a gene: 8. The CDR3 is made up of 14 amino acids. CDR3 sequence: CASSQPGGTREQFF. For the CDR3, the DNA is TGCGCCAGCAGCCAACCCGGGGGGACCCGCGAGCAGTTCTTC.

This clonotype was detected a few times. The chain uses TRBV5-1 and TRBJ2-1; D remains unclear. With 4 bases removed from V and 1 base from J, the gap between germline ends came to 9 bases. CDR1 and CDR2 from the germline V gene are SGHRS and YFSETQ. This CDR3 has 14 residues. The CDR3 here is CASSPDTSYNEQFF. In DNA, the CDR3 is TGCGCCAGCAGCCCCGACACGTCCTACAATGAGCAGTTCTTC.

The chain employs TRBV5-6 and TRBJ2-2; unclear D gene. Trimming cost V 3 bases and J 4 bases, with 4 bases left between them. The CDR3 totals 12 residues. CDR1 is SGHDT and CDR2 is YYEEEE in the germline V gene. The CDR3 region is CASSSTTGELFF. In DNA, the CDR3 is TGTGCCAGCAGCTCTACCACCGGGGAGCTGTTTTTT.

This clonotype has just a few counts. The rearrangement uses TRBV12-3 or TRBV12-4 and TRBJ1-2, with a tentative D call TRBD1 (5 bases). The CDR3 loop spans 13 amino acids. Trimming took 1 base from V and 8 from J, leaving 11 bases between them. CDR3 in DNA: TGTGCCAGCAGTTTAGAAAAGGGGAGAGGCTACACCTTC. Translating gives CASSLEKGRGYTF.

V gene TRBV5-1 combines with J gene TRBJ2-1; D tentatively fits TRBD1 or TRBD2 (6 bases each). This CDR3 is built from 15 residues. V shed 1 base and J shed 10 bases, with 18 bases lying between them. Germline lookup yields CDR1 SGHRS and CDR2 YFSETQ. In DNA form, the CDR3 reads TGCGCCAGCAGCTTGAGGTCGGGGGCTACGAAGGAGCAGTTCTTC. Its protein product is CASSLRSGATKEQFF.

This clonotype was seen more than once but under ten times. This chain joins TRBV20-1 and TRBJ2-5; a weak D match, TRBD2 (6 bases). The V end lost 1 base, the J end lost 9 bases, and 21 bases lay between the germline ends. Germline V gene data show CDR1 as DFQATT and CDR2 as SNEGSKA (reference sequence). This CDR3 comprises 15 residues. The CDR3, as DNA: TGCAGTGCTAGAGGCCGTCGCCGGGGGATAGGGGCCCAGTACTTC. Its translation: CSARGRRRGIGAQYF.

This clonotype was counted a few times. This chain links TRBV7-8 with TRBJ1-5; D not certain. CDR1 and CDR2 from the germline V gene are SGHVS and FQNEAQ. The CDR3 has 13 residues. V was shortened by 6 bases and J by 1 base, with 7 bases between the two germline ends. The CDR3 is CASRKGSNQPQHF. CDR3 coding DNA: TGTGCCAGCAGGAAGGGAAGCAATCAGCCCCAGCATTTT.

This clonotype has more than one count but fewer than ten. The chain employs TRBV12-3 or TRBV12-4 and TRBJ2-7; unclear D gene. The CDR3 length is 16 residues. V dropped 3 bases and J dropped 1 base, with 16 bases sitting between them. The CDR3 sequence: CASSFGSGAPSYEQYF. The CDR3 region has the DNA TGTGCCAGCAGTTTCGGTTCGGGCGCCCCTTCCTACGAGCAGTACTTC.

J is TRBJ2-7 and V is TRBV5-1; D ambiguous. This CDR3 comprises 14 residues. Germline assignment: CDR1 SGHRS and CDR2 YFSETQ. Between the trimmed V and J ends, which lost 4 bases and 2 bases, there was a span of 13 bases. The CDR3 DNA follows: TGCGCCAGCAGCCCCAATGTGCCACCCTACGAGCAGTACTTC. Translation: CASSPNVPPYEQYF.

This chain uses TRBV10-3 with TRBJ2-7; 8 nucleotides align to TRBD2. The CDR3 length is 18 residues. The V gene end was trimmed by 0 bases and the J gene end by 0 bases; junction bases not matched to a gene: 10. Germline values: CDR1 ENHRY, CDR2 SYGVKD. Here the CDR3 DNA reads TGTGCCATCAGTGAGTCGGGTAGCGGGGTGCTGAGCTCCTACGAGCAGTACTTC. Protein product: CAISESGSGVLSSYEQYF.

V usage is TRBV27 and J usage is TRBJ1-1; weak D call: TRBD1 (6 bases). This CDR3 comprises 15 residues. V was trimmed by 5 bases and J by 5 bases, leaving 18 bases between them. Germline values: CDR1 MNHEY, CDR2 SMNVEV (reference sequence). CDR3 in DNA: TGTGCCAGCAGTCTCCTACAGGGAGCAAGGACTGAAGCTTTCTTT. Its protein is CASSLLQGARTEAFF.

The gene calls are TRBV10-3 and TRBJ1-5; perhaps TRBD1 as D (6 bases). Germline-derived CDR1 and CDR2 are ENHRY and SYGVKD. This CDR3 comprises 13 residues. V dropped 6 bases and J dropped 5 bases, with 11 bases sitting between them. CDR3 sequence reads: CAIRDSADQPQHF. CDR3 nucleotides: TGTGCCATCAGGGACAGCGCGGATCAGCCCCAGCATTTT.

This clonotype has a handful of counts. The J gene is TRBJ1-3, the V gene TRBV7-2; no reliable D call. CDR1 SGHTA and CDR2 FQGNSA come from the germline V gene. The CDR3 runs to 15 residues. Trimming pared 1 base from V and 5 bases from J, leaving 12 bases between. The DNA of the CDR3 is TGTGCCAGCAGCTTAGTTGGGCCAGGACGAAACACCATATATTTT. Encoded protein: CASSLVGPGRNTIYF.

This clonotype appeared many times. The rearrangement uses TRBV6-2 or TRBV6-3 and TRBJ1-1, with a tentative D call TRBD1 (6 bases). This CDR3 region has 13 residues. In germline, CDR1 is MNHEY, CDR2 SVGEGT. Trimming cost V 5 bases and J 10 bases, with 17 bases left between them. The CDR3 DNA reads TGTGCCAGCAGTCCCACTCGGACAGCAGGAGCTTTCTTT. Amino acids: CASSPTRTAGAFF.

The V and J genes are TRBV28 and TRBJ2-7; the match to TRBD2 covers 7 bases. V gave up 2 bases and J gave up 2 bases; unmatched junction bases: 6. This CDR3 is built from 15 residues. CDR1 is MDHEN, CDR2 SYDVKM, per germline. CDR3 sequence: CASSLGGAGPYEQYF. In DNA form, the CDR3 reads TGTGCCAGCAGTTTAGGAGGAGCGGGACCCTACGAGCAGTACTTC.

The chain couples TRBV30 to TRBJ1-3; D gene unclear. CDR3 length equals 12 residues. V was shortened by 0 bases and J by 4 bases, with 4 bases between the two germline ends. Germline V gene sequence: CDR1 GTSNPN, CDR2 SVGIG (reference sequence). In nucleotides, the CDR3 is TGTGCCTGGAGTGTCTCCGGAAACACCATATATTTT. It encodes CAWSVSGNTIYF. Full variable domain (rest looked up from reference TRBV30 and TRBJ1-3): SQTIHQWPATLVQPVGSPLSLECTVEGTSNPNLYWYRQAAGRGLQLLFYSVGIGQISSEVPQNLSASRPQDRQFILSSKKLLLSDSGFYLCAWSVSGNTIYFGEGSWLTVV.

This rearrangement joins TRBV4-3 to TRBJ2-5; the match to TRBD2 covers 8 bases. CDR3 length equals 15 residues. Germline V gene sequence: CDR1 LGHNA, CDR2 YSLEER. After removal of 3 bases from V and 2 bases from J, the junction contained 5 bases not matched to a gene. The CDR3 is CASSHGTRGQETQYF. In DNA, the CDR3 is TGCGCCAGCAGCCACGGGACTAGAGGACAAGAGACCCAGTACTTC.

In this sample, this clonotype turned up a few times. The chain carries TRBV4-1 and TRBJ2-7, with D possibly TRBD1 on 5 matching bases. The CDR3 runs 16 residues. The germline CDR1 and CDR2 sequences are MGHRA and YSYEKL. Deletions cut 0 bases from V and 2 bases from J, with 14 bases between. DNA for the CDR3: TGCGCCAGCAGCCAAGAAGGGGCCAGGCGCACCTACGAGCAGTACTTC. Translating it yields CASSQEGARRTYEQYF.

The chain carries TRBV7-9 and TRBJ2-3; 11 bases agree with TRBD2. V lost 4 bases and J lost 4; bases outside the gene matches: 7. The CDR3 totals 16 residues. Germline lookup yields CDR1 SEHNR and CDR2 FQNEAQ (reference sequence). The CDR3 loop is CASSSGTSGVADTQYF. The CDR3, as DNA: TGTGCCAGCAGCTCAGGGACTAGCGGCGTGGCAGATACGCAGTATTTT.

The rearrangement joins TRBV29-1 to TRBJ2-7; 7 bases are a match to TRBD1. This CDR3 contains 12 residues. Germline CDR1 is SQVTM and CDR2 is ANQGSEA. CDR3 amino acids: CRGDSSTYEQYF. In DNA, the CDR3 is TGCAGGGGGGACAGCTCTACCTACGAGCAGTACTTC.

There are a few counts of this clonotype. The CDR3, as DNA: TGCGCCAGCAGCTTGGCCGGGGGACAAGACGACAATGAGCAGTTCTTC. Its translation is CASSLAGGQDDNEQFF. This chain links TRBV5-1 with TRBJ2-1; D is possibly TRBD1 or TRBD2 (6 bases each). The germline V gene has CDR1 SGHRS and CDR2 YFSETQ. The V end was cut by 0 bases, the J end by 5 bases, with 15 bases between. This CDR3 region has 16 residues. Complete variable domain (other parts from reference TRBV5-1 and TRBJ2-1): KAGVTQTPRYLIKTRGQQVTLSCSPISGHRSVSWYQQTPGQGLQFLFEYFSETQRNKGNFPGRFSGRQFSNSRSEMNVSTLELGDSALYLCASSLAGGQDDNEQFFGPGTRLTVL.

The V gene is TRBV10-3, the J gene TRBJ1-5; D unresolved. CDR1 and CDR2 from the germline V gene are ENHRY and SYGVKD. There are 13 residues in the CDR3. V was shortened by 2 bases and J by 2 bases, with 4 bases between the two germline ends. CDR3 loop: CAISELRNQPQHF. The CDR3 coding sequence is TGTGCCATCAGTGAGCTTCGCAATCAGCCCCAGCATTTT.